A single sample is the source of the 14 T cell receptor beta chains below, sequenced in a study of T cell repertoires in cytomegalovirus infection. A single record per CDR3 protein comes from TCRdb applying MiXCR to the reads. The data show about 600,000 distinct CDR3 sequences, more than 20% seen once. Material: CD8+ T cells from PBMCs. The source is a human donor in good health (CMV status not recorded). Some clones in this sample may be carry-over from other donors' samples.

The J gene is TRBJ1-2, the V gene TRBV20-1; D not resolved. The length of the CDR3 is 15 residues. Between the trimmed V and J ends, which lost 6 bases and 8 bases, there was a span of 25 bases. CDR1 and CDR2 from the germline V gene are DFQATT and SNEGSKA (reference sequence). CDR3 coding DNA: TGCAGTGCCGTGTCCCCTCACCCTTCGCGGGAGGGCTACACCTTC. It yields the protein CSAVSPHPSREGYTF.

The V and J genes are TRBV28 and TRBJ2-1; maybe TRBD1 (5 bases). The germline gives CDR1 MDHEN, CDR2 SYDVKM. The CDR3 is made up of 15 amino acids. V shed 0 bases and J shed 3 bases, with 9 bases lying between them. CDR3 amino acids: CASSLWQGSYNEQFF. Here the CDR3 DNA reads TGTGCCAGCAGTTTATGGCAGGGCAGCTACAATGAGCAGTTCTTC.

This clonotype was seen many times. The V and J genes are TRBV7-8 and TRBJ1-5; no definite D call. CDR3 length: 17 amino acids. Trimming took off 5 bases at V and 7 bases at J, with 24 bases between the two ends. Looked up from germline, CDR1 is SGHVS and CDR2 is FQNEAQ. CDR3 nucleotides: TGTGCCAGCAGCCGGCGGACCGCGAACACGGAGAACCAGCCCCAGCATTTT. Protein sequence: CASSRRTANTENQPQHF.

This clonotype was counted only a few times. The V gene is TRBV5-5, the J gene TRBJ2-5; 10 positions agree with TRBD1. Trimming cost V 1 base and J 1 base; bases outside gene matches: 1. Looked up from germline, CDR1 is SGHKS and CDR2 is YYEKEE (reference sequence). CDR3 length: 15 residues. The CDR3 spells CASSLWTGGQETQYF. The CDR3 nucleotides are TGTGCCAGCAGCTTGTGGACAGGGGGCCAAGAGACCCAGTACTTC.

This clonotype has a handful of counts. J is TRBJ2-1 and V is TRBV24-1; TRBD1 matches at 9 bases. The CDR3 totals 15 residues. V shed 3 bases, J shed 7 bases, and the junction held 6 bases outside the gene matches. The germline V gene has CDR1 KGHDR and CDR2 SFDVKD. The CDR3 loop is CATSDQDRGGNEQFF. CDR3 nucleotide sequence: TGTGCCACCAGTGATCAGGACAGGGGTGGAAATGAGCAGTTCTTC.

The rearrangement links TRBV5-4 to TRBJ2-1; D is unresolved. Trimming removed 1 base at V and 4 bases at J, with 6 bases between. The CDR3 runs to 13 residues. Germline values: CDR1 SGHNT, CDR2 YYREEE (reference sequence). The CDR3 nucleotides are TGTGCCAGCAGCTTGAACAATTACAATGAGCAGTTCTTC. The encoded protein is CASSLNNYNEQFF.

The chain has TRBV28 and TRBJ2-1, with D perhaps matching TRBD1 (6 bases). Germline CDR1 is MDHEN and CDR2 is SYDVKM. The CDR3 is 13 amino acids. V lost 3 bases and J lost 6, with 9 bases in between. The chain's CDR3 is CASSFVDSNEQFF. The CDR3 DNA reads as TGTGCCAGCAGTTTCGTGGACAGCAATGAGCAGTTCTTC.

This clonotype has a handful of counts. The chain is built from TRBV6-6 and TRBJ2-2, with D possibly called TRBD1 or TRBD2 (5 bases each). Germline values: CDR1 MNHNY, CDR2 SVGAGI (reference sequence). The CDR3 runs to 18 residues. V lost 2 bases to trimming and J lost 1 base, with 17 bases between them. Written as DNA, the CDR3 is TGTGCCAGCAGTTACCCACAACGAGGGGAGAAGAACACCGGGGAGCTGTTTTTT. Protein product: CASSYPQRGEKNTGELFF.

The gene calls are TRBV28 and TRBJ1-5; 10 bases map to TRBD1. Germline V gene data show CDR1 as MDHEN and CDR2 as SYDVKM. The CDR3 totals 17 residues. J lost 5 bases, V lost 4 bases, and 11 bases had no gene match. The CDR3 DNA sequence: TGTGCCAGCAGTTCATTCAAAGACGGACAGGGGGATCAGCCCCAGCATTTT. This gives the protein CASSSFKDGQGDQPQHF.

The genes are TRBV6-2 or TRBV6-3 and TRBJ2-7, with a weak D call TRBD1 (5 bases). Trimming pared 6 bases from V and 3 bases from J, leaving 12 bases between. Germline V gives CDR1 MNHEY, CDR2 SVGEGT. The CDR3 is 13 amino acids. The DNA of the CDR3 is TGTGCCAGCAGCAGATCCCAGGGCTACGAGCAGTACGTC. Translated: CASSRSQGYEQYV.

The chain joins TRBV13 to TRBJ1-2; the match to TRBD1 covers 8 bases. The germline V gene encodes CDR1 PRHDT and CDR2 FYEKMQ (reference sequence). J lost 8 bases, V lost 6 bases, and 17 bases had no gene match. This CDR3 comprises 16 residues. The CDR3 loop is CASSLGNDRGLLGYTF. The CDR3 coding sequence is TGTGCCAGCAGTTTGGGGAACGACAGGGGACTCCTGGGCTACACCTTC.

The chain recombines TRBV28 with TRBJ2-5, with 9 nucleotides matching TRBD1. The CDR3 runs to 14 residues. CDR1 and CDR2 (germline): MDHEN, SYDVKM. V was pared by 6 bases and J by 6 bases, with 8 bases of the junction left unmatched. The CDR3 region is CASSPRDRVQTQYF. The CDR3 DNA reads as TGTGCCAGCAGCCCCCGGGACAGGGTACAGACCCAGTACTTC.

This clonotype was detected only a few times. CDR3 sequence reads: CASSLGAGGAYEQYV. The CDR3 DNA is TGTGCCAGCAGCTTGGGCGCGGGGGGCGCCTACGAGCAGTACGTC. The chain employs TRBV7-2 and TRBJ2-7; 8 bases are shared with TRBD2. The germline V gene has CDR1 SGHTA and CDR2 FQGNSA. With V trimmed by 3 bases and J by 2 bases, 6 bases remained unmatched. The CDR3 extends over 15 amino acids.

The chain recombines TRBV6-2 or TRBV6-3 with TRBJ1-5, with no clear D. V lost 2 bases and J lost 2, with 19 bases in between. CDR3 length equals 18 residues. Germline V gives CDR1 MNHEY, CDR2 SVGEGT. CDR3 coding DNA: TGTGCCAGCAGTTACACGGTCGGGCCCGCAAGGGGCAATCAGCCCCAGCATTTT. Its protein product is CASSYTVGPARGNQPQHF.